These T cell receptor beta chains were read from a single sample in a study of blood T cell repertoires in COVID-19. Here immunoSEQ multiplex PCR was the method, and the copy in TCRdb shows in-frame clones only, minus some. Here the sample spans about 200,000 clones, approximately 91% being singletons. Sequenced input: peripheral blood. The receptors here all came from a man aged 50-60 years with COVID-19, enrolled during active disease. CDR3s leave out the opening cysteine and the closing phenylalanine or tryptophan. The D gene is left open where the match is weak.

j_call	d_call	v_call	cdr3_aa
TRBJ2-3	NA	TRBV11-2	ASSVGQTDTQY
TRBJ2-3	TRBD2	TRBV27	ASSLAGVADTQY
TRBJ1-2	NA	TRBV6-6	ASSSRGAEYGYT
TRBJ2-7	NA	TRBV3-1/TRBV3-2	ASSQDLFTAYEQY
TRBJ2-3	TRBD1	TRBV29-1	SVRTGSSTDTQY
TRBJ1-1	NA	TRBV4-2	ASSQDRGGDRLNTEAF
TRBJ1-2	NA	TRBV3-1/TRBV3-2	ASSQGHMNYGYT
TRBJ2-3	TRBD2	TRBV6-2/TRBV6-3	ASSYSGTSSRFTDTQY
TRBJ1-5	NA	TRBV5-6	ASTPEEGRFPPGNQPQH
TRBJ1-3	TRBD1	TRBV7-3	ASSPQGGLGGTIY
TRBJ2-1	TRBD1	TRBV7-9	ASTSGQGSYNEQF
TRBJ1-1	TRBD1	TRBV5-1	ASSVRGRGTEAF
TRBJ2-1	NA	TRBV7-2	ASSLRGRVDEQF
TRBJ1-5	NA	TRBV19	ASTRAGVPQPQH
TRBJ2-1	TRBD2	TRBV7-8	ASSPGLGRNEQF
TRBJ2-5	TRBD2	TRBV19	ASSKERGGLETQY
TRBJ1-2	NA	TRBV7-2	ASSLGQLFYGYT
TRBJ1-6	NA	TRBV7-3	ASSPTGVGQDNSPLH
TRBJ2-7	TRBD1	TRBV30	AWDRVYEQY
TRBJ1-2	NA	TRBV18	ASSPPGRLINYGYT
TRBJ1-5	TRBD1	TRBV30	AWSGGTGDWRNQPQH
TRBJ2-5	TRBD2	TRBV9	ASNQGGIRETQY
TRBJ2-3	TRBD2	TRBV6-1	ASSGTTGTSGSVGDTQY
TRBJ2-7	NA	TRBV20-1	SASGPPYYEQY
TRBJ2-7	NA	TRBV6-1	ASSEGATGSVD
TRBJ2-1	NA	TRBV5-1	ASSPSAGSSYNEQF
TRBJ1-3	TRBD1	TRBV7-8	ASSHDRAGNTIY
TRBJ2-1	TRBD2	TRBV14	ASAQSGNLWGKPYNEQF
TRBJ2-1	TRBD1	TRBV2	ASRRDRAKVNEQF
TRBJ2-1	NA	TRBV28	ASSSQRTDSSYNEQF
TRBJ2-1	NA	TRBV18	ASSAVTGSYNEQF
TRBJ1-2	TRBD1	TRBV9	ASSGQGANYGYT
TRBJ2-2	TRBD2	TRBV7-3	ASSARPAGVNTGELF
TRBJ1-4	NA	TRBV28	ATGHLGPNEKLF
TRBJ2-5	NA	TRBV4-1	ASSQADRGTPQETQY
TRBJ2-3	NA	TRBV5-4	ASSFPGLLSDTQY
TRBJ2-1	TRBD2	TRBV28	ASPPTSGAYNEQF
TRBJ1-1	NA	TRBV19	ASSILGTGLLNTEAF
TRBJ1-2	TRBD1	TRBV6-5	ASSYHRTGNFGYT
TRBJ1-5	NA	TRBV7-9	ASSLRENQPQH
TRBJ2-5	TRBD1	TRBV18	ASSPLGTGEETQY
TRBJ2-5	TRBD2	TRBV18	ASSPRTGTARTSGQETQY
TRBJ1-6	NA	TRBV27	ASSLYAGHGSPLH
TRBJ2-7	NA	TRBV7-9	ASSLLEESYEQY
TRBJ1-5	TRBD1	TRBV18	ASSADRGGDQPQH
TRBJ2-5	NA	TRBV18	ASSPPVLETQY
TRBJ1-3	TRBD1	TRBV5-5	ASSTAGTAGNTIY
TRBJ2-3	TRBD1	TRBV29-1	SVGIDRGRYTQY